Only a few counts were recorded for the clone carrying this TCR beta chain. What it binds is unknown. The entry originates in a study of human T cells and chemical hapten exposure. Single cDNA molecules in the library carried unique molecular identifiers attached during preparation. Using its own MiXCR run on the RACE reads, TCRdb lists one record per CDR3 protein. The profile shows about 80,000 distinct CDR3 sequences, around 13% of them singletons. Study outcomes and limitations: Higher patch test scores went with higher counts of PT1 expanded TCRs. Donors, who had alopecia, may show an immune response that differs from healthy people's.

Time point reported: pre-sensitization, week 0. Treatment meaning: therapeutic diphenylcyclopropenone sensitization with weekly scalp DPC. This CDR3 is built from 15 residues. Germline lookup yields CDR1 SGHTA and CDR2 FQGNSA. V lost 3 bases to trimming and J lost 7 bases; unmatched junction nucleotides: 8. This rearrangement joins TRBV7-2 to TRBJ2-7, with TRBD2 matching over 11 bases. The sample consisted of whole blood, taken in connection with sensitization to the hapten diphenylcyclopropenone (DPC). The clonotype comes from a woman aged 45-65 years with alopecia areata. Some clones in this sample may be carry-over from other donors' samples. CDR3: CASSFQTSGIGEQYF. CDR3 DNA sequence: TGTGCCAGCAGCTTCCAGACTAGCGGGATAGGAGAGCAGTACTTC.